The entry below gives a single TCR beta chain sequence along with its context. TCRdb independently ran MiXCR on the 5' RACE reads; one entry per CDR3 protein. The sample contains 200,000 to 300,000 distinct CDR3 sequences, approximately 12% of which appear only once. This CDR3 has 13 residues. The ends were cut back, 5 bases at V and 7 bases at J, with 12 bases in the middle. This record comes from a study of T cells after yellow fever vaccination. The source was CD4+ T cells sorted from PBMCs, collected 45 days after the yellow fever booster vaccination. The TCR comes from a man aged 25-45 years who received the YFV17D yellow fever vaccine. V and J are TRBV12-3 or TRBV12-4 and TRBJ1-5, with D perhaps TRBD1 (5 bases). The CDR3 coding sequence is TGTGCCAGCAGTCGAAGGGGCGGGCAGCCCCAGCATTTT. Encoded protein: CASSRRGGQPQHF.